These 17 T cell receptor beta chains were sequenced from one sample in a study of breast tumors, draining lymph nodes, adjacent tissues. Samples came from axillary lymph nodes draining the breast cancer. Each CDR3 protein gets one entry after TCRdb re-called the multiplex PCR reads with MiXCR. Seen here are under 350,000 distinct CDR3 sequences, roughly 30% observed once, and the top ten hold around 1.1%. Sequencing was carried out using axillary lymph node tissue. The receptors derive from a female donor with breast cancer. Some clones in this sample may be carry-over from other donors' samples.

In this sample, this clonotype turned up many times. The chain has TRBV20-1 and TRBJ2-1, with 7 positions matching TRBD2. CDR3 length: 16 residues. CDR1 and CDR2 from the germline V gene are DFQATT and SNEGSKA (reference sequence). V lost 3 bases and J lost 8; bases outside the gene matches: 16. In DNA form, the CDR3 reads TGCAGTGCTAGCCCCCGCGGACTAGTCGAGGGAGATGAGCAGTTCTTC. It codes for CSASPRGLVEGDEQFF.

At least ten counts were recorded for this clonotype. The chain has TRBV20-1 and TRBJ2-7; a weak D match, TRBD2 (5 bases). The CDR3 runs 12 residues. The germline V gene has CDR1 DFQATT and CDR2 SNEGSKA (reference sequence). V lost 5 bases and J 7 bases, leaving 15 bases between the germline ends. In DNA, the CDR3 is TGCAGTGCTGCGGACTGGGAAGAGGAGCAGTACTTC. Encoded protein: CSAADWEEEQYF.

This clonotype was counted ten times or more. The J gene is TRBJ2-7, the V gene TRBV7-8; D is possibly TRBD1 (6 bases). V was cut by 5 bases and J by 2 bases, with 16 bases left in between. The germline gives CDR1 SGHVS, CDR2 FQNEAQ. The CDR3 consists of 15 residues. The CDR3 bases are TGTGCCAGCAGCACCGAGACAGGTCTTGCCTACGAGCAGTACTTC. Translation gives CASSTETGLAYEQYF.

This clonotype has just one count. The chain employs TRBV3-1 and TRBJ1-2; no clear D gene. The CDR3 extends over 15 amino acids. Trimming left V 1 base short and J 4 bases short, with 13 bases between. CDR1 and CDR2 from the germline V gene are LGHDT and YNNKEL (reference sequence). This CDR3 is CASSQGMDSIYGYTF. CDR3 nucleotide sequence: TGTGCCAGCAGCCAAGGGATGGATTCTATCTATGGCTACACCTTC.

The chain uses TRBV10-3 and TRBJ2-7; D is uncertain. The germline V gene encodes CDR1 ENHRY and CDR2 SYGVKD. V lost 8 bases and J 7 bases, leaving 9 bases between the germline ends. CDR3 length: 10 amino acids. CDR3 sequence: CAIGSSEQYF. The DNA for the CDR3 is TGTGCCATCGGGTCCTCGGAGCAGTACTTC.

This clonotype was detected ten times or more. The chain joins TRBV2 to TRBJ1-5; no clear D. This CDR3 comprises 13 residues. The ends were cut back, 7 bases at V and 0 bases at J, with 7 bases in the middle. The germline gives CDR1 SNHLY, CDR2 FYNNEI. DNA for the CDR3: TGTGCCAGCACCGAGGGTAGCAATCAGCCCCAGCATTTT. It codes for CASTEGSNQPQHF.

The table lists this clonotype with many counts. This chain joins TRBV5-1 and TRBJ1-4; tentatively, D is TRBD1 (5 bases). The CDR3 covers 14 residues. Per germline, CDR1 SGHRS and CDR2 YFSETQ. Trimming stripped 7 bases from V and 5 bases from J, with 15 bases between. The CDR3 loop reads CASARYRQNEKLFF. CDR3 DNA sequence: TGCGCCAGCGCGAGGTACAGACAGAATGAAAAACTGTTTTTT.

This clonotype has a single count. Possible read error: a much larger clone is one base away. The J gene is TRBJ2-7, the V gene TRBV12-5, with TRBD2 matching over 8 bases. This CDR3 has 14 residues. Germline CDR1 LGHNT, CDR2 FRNRAP. The J segment lost 2 bases and the V segment lost 3 bases, leaving 3 bases of the junction unmatched. This CDR3 reads CASGFGAGAYEQYF. CDR3 in DNA: TGTGCTAGTGGTTTCGGAGCGGGGGCCTACGAGCAGTACTTC. Based on the CDR3 plus reference TRBV12-5 and TRBJ2-7, the full variable domain is DARVTQTPRHKVTEMGQEVTMRCQPILGHNTVFWYRQTMMQGLELLAYFRNRAPLDDSGMPKDRFSAEMPDATLATLKIQPSEPRDSAVYFCASGFGAGAYEQYFGPGTRLTVT.

The chain is built from TRBV15 and TRBJ2-3, with unresolved D. The CDR3 runs 14 residues. The germline V and J ends were trimmed by 0 bases and 11 bases, with 15 bases remaining between them. Per germline, CDR1 LNHNV and CDR2 YYDKDF (reference sequence). Here the CDR3 reads CATSRDERPNEQYF. Written as DNA, the CDR3 is TGTGCCACCAGCAGAGATGAGCGTCCAAATGAGCAGTATTTT. The whole variable domain, remainder taken from reference TRBV15 and TRBJ2-3, is DAMVIQNPRYQVTQFGKPVTLSCSQTLNHNVMYWYQQKSSQAPKLLFHYYDKDFNNEADTPDNFQSRRPNTSFCFLDIRSPGLGDTAMYLCATSRDERPNEQYFGPGTRLTVL.

This clonotype was counted ten times or more. The J gene is TRBJ2-3, the V gene TRBV7-2; D not certain. The CDR3 length is 14 residues. V shed 5 bases and J shed 5 bases, with 14 bases lying between them. Germline assignment: CDR1 SGHTA and CDR2 FQGNSA. In DNA form, the CDR3 reads TGTGCCAGCAGCCCCATCTTAGTAGGAGATACGCAGTATTTT. Protein product: CASSPILVGDTQYF.

This clonotype was counted at least ten times. The V and J genes are TRBV15 and TRBJ2-2; 8 bases are a match to TRBD2. V lost 2 bases and J lost 5; bases outside the gene matches: 7. The CDR3 consists of 16 residues. Germline values: CDR1 LNHNV, CDR2 YYDKDF (reference sequence). This chain's CDR3 is CATSRQKGLVTGELFF. The CDR3 DNA sequence: TGTGCCACCAGCAGACAGAAGGGACTAGTTACCGGGGAGCTGTTTTTT. Looking up the rest from reference TRBV15 and TRBJ2-2 gives the full variable domain: DAMVIQNPRYQVTQFGKPVTLSCSQTLNHNVMYWYQQKSSQAPKLLFHYYDKDFNNEADTPDNFQSRRPNTSFCFLDIRSPGLGDTAMYLCATSRQKGLVTGELFFGEGSRLTVL.

This chain connects TRBV20-1 to TRBJ2-7, with D unresolved. CDR1 is DFQATT and CDR2 is SNEGSKA in the germline V gene (reference sequence). The CDR3 consists of 12 residues. The ends were cut back, 4 bases at V and 12 bases at J, with 19 bases in the middle. The CDR3 spells CSANTGPYEPYF. In nucleotides, the CDR3 is TGCAGTGCTAATACCGGACCCTACGAACCGTACTTC.

In this sample, this clonotype turned up many times. Here the CDR3 reads CASSYRGLAGIGELFF. DNA of the CDR3: TGTGCCAGCAGCTATAGGGGACTAGCCGGCATCGGGGAGCTGTTTTTT. The J gene is TRBJ2-2, the V gene TRBV13; TRBD2 agrees at 9 bases. The CDR3 runs to 16 residues. CDR1 is PRHDT, CDR2 FYEKMQ, per germline (reference sequence). The J segment lost 7 bases and the V segment lost 4 bases, leaving 10 bases of the junction unmatched.

This clonotype has ten or more counts. The rearrangement links TRBV20-1 to TRBJ2-3; the D is unclear. Trimming cost V 3 bases and J 2 bases, with 12 bases left between them. The germline V gene has CDR1 DFQATT and CDR2 SNEGSKA (reference sequence). The CDR3 has 14 residues. The CDR3 DNA reads TGCAGTGCTAGTGGGCCCCTATCCACAGATACGCAGTATTTT. Protein product: CSASGPLSTDTQYF.

This clonotype appeared many times. This sequence joins TRBV5-5 and TRBJ2-5; no clear D gene. The CDR3 is 15 amino acids. The germline V and J ends were trimmed by 1 base and 4 bases, with 14 bases remaining between them. Per the germline V gene, CDR1 is SGHKS and CDR2 is YYEKEE (reference sequence). For the CDR3, the DNA is TGTGCCAGCAGCTTGACCGAGACGAGGAGAGAGACCCAGTACTTC. Its translation is CASSLTETRRETQYF.

The rearrangement uses TRBV5-1 and TRBJ2-3; TRBD2 matches 13 bases. Germline CDR1 and CDR2: SGHRS and YFSETQ. CDR3 size: 19 residues. V lost 3 bases, J lost 11 bases, and 21 bases stayed unmatched. The DNA for the CDR3 is TGCGCCAGCAGCTCAACCTTTTTCGGACTAGCGGGAGTAGCCGATGAGCAGTATTTT. Encoded protein: CASSSTFFGLAGVADEQYF.

Only a few counts were recorded for this clonotype. A read error may account for a junction end that differs from germline. The rearrangement joins TRBV13 to TRBJ1-1; 8 nucleotides agree with TRBD1. Germline V gene lookup returns CDR1 PRHDT and CDR2 FYEKMQ (reference sequence). The CDR3 loop spans 12 amino acids. In DNA form, the CDR3 reads TGTGCCAGCAGCCTAGGGACAGGTGTGGCTTTCTTT. It translates to CASSLGTGVAFF. The full variable domain, its missing parts supplied by reference TRBV13 and TRBJ1-1, is AAGVIQSPRHLIKEKRETATLKCYPIPRHDTVYWYQQGPGQDPQFLISFYEKMQSDKGSIPDRFSAQQFSDYHSELNMSSLELGDSALYFCASSLGTGVAFFGQGTRLTVV.